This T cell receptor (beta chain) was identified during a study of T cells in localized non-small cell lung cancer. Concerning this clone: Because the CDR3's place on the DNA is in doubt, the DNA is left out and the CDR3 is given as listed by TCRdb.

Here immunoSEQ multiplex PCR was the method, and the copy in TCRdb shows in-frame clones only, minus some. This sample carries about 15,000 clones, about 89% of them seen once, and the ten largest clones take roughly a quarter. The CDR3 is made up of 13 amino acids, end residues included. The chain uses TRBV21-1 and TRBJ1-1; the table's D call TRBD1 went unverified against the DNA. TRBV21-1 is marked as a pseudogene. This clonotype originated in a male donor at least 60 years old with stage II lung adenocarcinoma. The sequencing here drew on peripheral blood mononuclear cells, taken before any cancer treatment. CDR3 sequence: CASSKDWGHGAFF.